This record covers a single T cell receptor (beta chain). This record belongs to a study of T-cell memory formation after mild COVID-19. TCRdb re-called the 5' RACE reads with MiXCR, one entry per CDR3 protein. The sample holds about 280,000 distinct CDR3 sequences, approximately 8% seen once. Deletions cut 3 bases from V and 1 base from J, with 18 bases between. This CDR3 comprises 17 residues. The chain is built from TRBV12-3 or TRBV12-4 and TRBJ1-1, with D unclear. Material: PBMCs or a T cell subset sorted from them (not recorded which). The clonotype was recovered from a man aged 18 to 29 who had mild COVID-19 (a few samples of this study predate the infection). Cell type and time point are not known. CDR3 amino acids: CASSLDLMAAGNTEAFF. The DNA for the CDR3 is TGTGCCAGCAGTTTGGATTTGATGGCCGCGGGGAACACTGAAGCTTTCTTT.